This T cell receptor (beta chain) was sequenced for a study of cytomegalovirus exposure and HLA in healthy donors. Study-wide points: The study dropped some indistinguishable V segments, TRBV6-2 and TRBV6-3 among them. For most subjects, TCR beta sequences were reported to predict HLA-A and HLA-B alleles with accuracy.

Germline V CDR1 and CDR2: MNHNS, SASEGT. The V end lost 6 bases, the J end lost 4 bases, and 12 bases lay between the germline ends. This CDR3 has 13 amino acids. A note on this clone: The antigen is not known.

Primers for the PCR totalled 60 Vbeta and 13 Jbeta. Clones were read by immunoSEQ multiplex PCR, and TCRdb kept only the in-frame ones, dropping some. The data show fewer than 350,000 clones, 70% to 90% seen once. The chain couples TRBV6-1 to TRBJ1-1; D may be TRBD1 (5 bases). The specimen was PBMCs. The receptor comes from a woman aged 18-35 years in good health and CMV-seronegative. CDR3 sequence: CASSTDSATEAFF. DNA for the CDR3: TGTGCCAGCAGCACTGACAGTGCCACTGAAGCTTTCTTT.